This TCR beta chain was documented in a study of glioma-infiltrating T cells. A remark on this clonotype: Mismatch with germline at one junction end may stem from a read error.

CDR3 length equals 16 residues. Germline V gives CDR1 SGHTA, CDR2 FQGNSA. TCR alpha and beta CDR3 regions were amplified from RNA using iRepertoire nested multiplex PCR. Each CDR3 protein gets one entry after TCRdb re-called the multiplex PCR reads with MiXCR. The sample shows about 130,000 distinct CDR3 sequences, around 25% of them seen only once. The rearrangement uses TRBV7-2 and TRBJ2-5; a weak D match, TRBD2 (7 bases). Sequenced: glioma tissue, nonneoplastic brain tissue, or PBMCs (not recorded which). The sequence was collected from a human donor with low-grade glioma or glioblastoma, undergoing nonglioma brain surgery, or in good health (not recorded which). The CDR3 DNA follows: TGTGCCAGCAGAGTGATGGGGGGGCGACTACAAGAGACACAGTACTTC. Translation gives CASRVMGGRLQETQYF. The full variable domain, completed using reference TRBV7-2 and TRBJ2-5, is GAGVSQSPSNKVTEKGKDVELRCDPISGHTALYWYRQSLGQGLEFLIYFQGNSAPDKSGLPSDRFSAERTGGSVSTLTIQRTQQEDSAVYLCASRVMGGRLQETQYFGPGTRLLVL.